The clone carrying this T cell receptor beta chain was detected a few times. This sample was included in a study of blood T cell repertoires in COVID-19. Overall study: Acute-phase and convalescent COVID-19 samples originated in the United States, Italy and Spain. Sources were T cells, B-cell-depleted T cells, or PBMCs; the material itself was cDNA or gDNA.

This CDR3 region has 13 residues. Looked up from germline, CDR1 is SGHTA and CDR2 is FQGNSA. V was shortened by 1 base and J by 6 bases, with 6 bases between the two germline ends. Clones were sequenced by immunoSEQ multiplex PCR, and TCRdb holds only the in-frame ones, with some missing. Seen here are 130,000 to 150,000 clones, about 80% observed once, and the top ten hold 4.8%. The rearrangement joins TRBV7-2 to TRBJ2-2; D ambiguous. Sequenced sample: peripheral blood. The receptor comes from a human donor in a cohort sampled during active COVID-19. CDR3 region: CASSLDIAGELFF. As DNA, the CDR3 is TGTGCCAGCAGCTTAGATATAGCCGGGGAGCTGTTTTTT.